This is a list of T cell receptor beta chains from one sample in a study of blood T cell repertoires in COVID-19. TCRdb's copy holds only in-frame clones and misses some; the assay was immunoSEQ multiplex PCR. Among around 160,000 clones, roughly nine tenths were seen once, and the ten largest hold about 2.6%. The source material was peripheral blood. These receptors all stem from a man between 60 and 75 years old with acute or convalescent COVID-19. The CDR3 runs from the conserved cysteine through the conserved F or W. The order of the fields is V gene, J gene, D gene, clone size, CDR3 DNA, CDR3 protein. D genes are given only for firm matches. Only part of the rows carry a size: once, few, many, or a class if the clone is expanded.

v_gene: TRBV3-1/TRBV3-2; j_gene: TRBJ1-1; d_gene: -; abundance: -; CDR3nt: TGTGCCAGCAGCCAGGGGGGAGGGGTGAAAGCTTTCTTT; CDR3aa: CASSQGGGVKAFF
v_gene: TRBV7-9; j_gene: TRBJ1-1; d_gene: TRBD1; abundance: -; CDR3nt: TGTGCCAGCAGCTTCGGACAGGGGTTTTTAAGAACTGAAGCTTTCTTT; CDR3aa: CASSFGQGFLRTEAFF
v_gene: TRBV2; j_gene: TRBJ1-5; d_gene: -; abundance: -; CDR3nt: TGTGCCAGCAGATTGACAAGTGGGAGCAATCAGCCCCAGCATTTT; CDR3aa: CASRLTSGSNQPQHF
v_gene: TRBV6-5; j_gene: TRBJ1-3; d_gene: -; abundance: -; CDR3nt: TGTGCCAGCAGCCCCTCGGCAGCGTCTGGAAACACCATATATTTT; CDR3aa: CASSPSAASGNTIYF
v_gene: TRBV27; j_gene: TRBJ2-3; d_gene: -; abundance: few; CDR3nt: TGTGCCAGCAGTTTAAAGGTGGGCAGGGGCACAGATACGCAGTATTTT; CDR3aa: CASSLKVGRGTDTQYF
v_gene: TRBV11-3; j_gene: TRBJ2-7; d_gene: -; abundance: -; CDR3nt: TGTGCCAGCAGCTTAGGGGCCCCCAAGGAGCAGTACTTC; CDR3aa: CASSLGAPKEQYF
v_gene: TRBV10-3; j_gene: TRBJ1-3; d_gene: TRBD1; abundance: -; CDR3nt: TGTGCCATCAGTCCGGGACAGAACGTATTTCTCAGTGGAAACACCATATATTTT; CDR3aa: CAISPGQNVFLSGNTIYF
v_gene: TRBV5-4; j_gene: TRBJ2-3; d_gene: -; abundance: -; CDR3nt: TGTGCCAGCAGCTCCTCAAGACAGAGCTTACCAGATACGCAGTATTTT; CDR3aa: CASSSSRQSLPDTQYF
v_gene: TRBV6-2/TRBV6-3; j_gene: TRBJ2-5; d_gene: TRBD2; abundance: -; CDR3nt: TGTGCCAGCAGCCTCTGGCGCGGGCGGGGGGGTCAAGAGACCCAGTACTTC; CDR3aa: CASSLWRGRGGQETQYF
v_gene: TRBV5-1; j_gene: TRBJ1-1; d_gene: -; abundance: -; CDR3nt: TGCGCCAGCAGCTTAAATTCGGGGTTGGGTGAAGCTTTCTTT; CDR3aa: CASSLNSGLGEAFF
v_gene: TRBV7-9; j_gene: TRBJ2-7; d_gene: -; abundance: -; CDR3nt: TGTGCCAGCAGCTCCTTTGGGGGGGCGTCATTTTCCTACGAGCAGTACTTC; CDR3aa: CASSSFGGASFSYEQYF
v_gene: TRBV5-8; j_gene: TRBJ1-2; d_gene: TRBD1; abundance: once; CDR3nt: TGTGCCAGCAGCTTGCGACAGGGGGCCGGGTATAACTATGGCTACACCTTC; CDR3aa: CASSLRQGAGYNYGYTF
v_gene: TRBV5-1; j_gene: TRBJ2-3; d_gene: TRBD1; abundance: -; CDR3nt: TGCGCCAGCAGCTTGGGACAGGGGATAGATACGCAGTATTTT; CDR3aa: CASSLGQGIDTQYF
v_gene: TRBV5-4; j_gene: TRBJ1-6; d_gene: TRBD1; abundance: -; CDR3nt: TGTGCCAGCAGCTGGGCAGGGGGCTCTTCACCCCTCCACTTT; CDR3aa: CASSWAGGSSPLHF
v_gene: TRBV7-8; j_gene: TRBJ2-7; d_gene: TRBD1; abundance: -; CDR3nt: TGTGCCAGCAGCTTAGGACAGGGGGCCCCTTACGAGCAGTACTTC; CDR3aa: CASSLGQGAPYEQYF
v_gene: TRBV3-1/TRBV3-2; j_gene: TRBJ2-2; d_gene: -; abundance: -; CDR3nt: TGTGCCAGCGGACGGGGGACCGGGGAGCTGTTTTTT; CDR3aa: CASGRGTGELFF
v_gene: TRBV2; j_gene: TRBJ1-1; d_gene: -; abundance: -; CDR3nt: TGTGCCAGCAGTGTAGGGGGAAGAGCTGAAGCTTTCTTT; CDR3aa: CASSVGGRAEAFF
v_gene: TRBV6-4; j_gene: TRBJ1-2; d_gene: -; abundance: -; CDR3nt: TGTGCCAGCAGTGACGGACACCCGGGGGGCGGTGGCTACACCTTC; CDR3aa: CASSDGHPGGGGYTF
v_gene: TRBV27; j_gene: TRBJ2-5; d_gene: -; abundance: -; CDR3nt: TGTGCCAGCAGTTTGTTAAATCAAGAGACCCAGTACTTC; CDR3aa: CASSLLNQETQYF